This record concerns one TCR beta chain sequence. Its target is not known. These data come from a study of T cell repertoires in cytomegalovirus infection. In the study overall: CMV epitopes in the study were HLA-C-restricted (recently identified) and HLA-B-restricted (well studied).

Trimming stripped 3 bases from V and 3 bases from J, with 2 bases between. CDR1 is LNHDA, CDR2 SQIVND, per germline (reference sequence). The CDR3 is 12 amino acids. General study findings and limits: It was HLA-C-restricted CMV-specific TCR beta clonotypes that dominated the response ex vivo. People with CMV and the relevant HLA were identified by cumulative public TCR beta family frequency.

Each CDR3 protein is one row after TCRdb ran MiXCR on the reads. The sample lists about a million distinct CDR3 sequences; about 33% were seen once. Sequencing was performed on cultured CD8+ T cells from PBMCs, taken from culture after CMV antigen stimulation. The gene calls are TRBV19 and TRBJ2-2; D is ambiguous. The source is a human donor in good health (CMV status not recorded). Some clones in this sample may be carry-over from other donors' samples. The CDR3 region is CASSIHTGELFF. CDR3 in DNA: TGTGCCAGTAGTATCCACACCGGGGAGCTGTTTTTT.